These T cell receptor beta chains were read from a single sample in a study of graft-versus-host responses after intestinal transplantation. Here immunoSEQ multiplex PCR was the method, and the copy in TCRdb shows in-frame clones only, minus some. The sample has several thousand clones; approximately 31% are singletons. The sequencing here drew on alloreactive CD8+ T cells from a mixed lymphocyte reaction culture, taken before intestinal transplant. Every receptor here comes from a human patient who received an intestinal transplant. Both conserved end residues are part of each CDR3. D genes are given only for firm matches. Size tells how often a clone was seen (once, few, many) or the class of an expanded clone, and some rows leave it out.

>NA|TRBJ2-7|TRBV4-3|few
CASSQDVSDISYEQYF
TGCGCCAGCAGCCAAGACGTTTCGGACATCTCCTACGAGCAGTACTTC
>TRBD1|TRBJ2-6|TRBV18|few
CASSPLRTGFSGANVLTF
TGTGCCAGCTCACCGTTAAGGACAGGGTTCTCTGGGGCCAACGTCCTGACTTTC
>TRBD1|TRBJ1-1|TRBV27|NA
CASRPGGNTEAFF
TGTGCCAGCAGACCAGGGGGTAACACTGAAGCTTTCTTT
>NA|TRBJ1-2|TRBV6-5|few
CASSGGTGYGYTF
TGTGCCAGCTCTGGGGGGACGGGATATGGCTACACCTTC
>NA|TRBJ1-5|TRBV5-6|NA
CASSLASHVGYSNQPQHF
TGTGCCAGCAGCCTAGCTTCCCACGTCGGTTATAGCAATCAGCCCCAGCATTTT
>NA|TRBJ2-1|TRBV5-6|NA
CASSLFGAVGNEQFF
TGTGCCAGCAGCTTGTTTGGGGCAGTAGGCAATGAGCAGTTCTTC
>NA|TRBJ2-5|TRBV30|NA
CAWAGQPQETQYF
TGTGCCTGGGCAGGACAGCCGCAAGAGACCCAGTACTTC
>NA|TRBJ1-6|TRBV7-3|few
CASSLTGSSYNSPLHF
TGTGCCAGCAGCTTGACCGGGAGCTCCTATAATTCACCCCTCCACTTT
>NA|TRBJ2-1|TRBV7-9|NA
CASSLGLNNEQFF
TGTGCCAGCAGCTTAGGACTAAACAATGAGCAGTTCTTC
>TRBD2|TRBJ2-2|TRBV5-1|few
CASSPKILTGRDTGELFF
TGCGCCAGCAGCCCTAAAATTCTGACGGGGAGGGACACCGGGGAGCTGTTTTTT
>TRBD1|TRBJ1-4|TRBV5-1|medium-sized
CASSLQGATNEKLFF
TGCGCCAGCAGCTTGCAGGGGGCAACTAATGAAAAACTGTTTTTT
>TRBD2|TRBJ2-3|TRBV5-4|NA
CASSSGTISTDTQYF
TGTGCCAGCAGCTCCGGGACTATTAGCACAGATACGCAGTATTTT
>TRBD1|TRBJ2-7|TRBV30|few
CAWAAGTGGFYEQYF
TGTGCCTGGGCCGCCGGGACAGGGGGCTTCTACGAGCAGTACTTC
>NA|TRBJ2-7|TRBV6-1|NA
CASRLQGAYEQYF
TGTGCCAGCAGACTACAGGGAGCCTACGAGCAGTACTTC
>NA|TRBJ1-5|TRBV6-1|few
CASTDIQGSNQPQHF
TGTGCCAGCACGGATATTCAGGGGTCAAATCAGCCCCAGCATTTT
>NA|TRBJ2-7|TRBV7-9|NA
CASSLGENEQYF
TGTGCCAGCAGCTTAGGGGAGAACGAGCAGTACTTC
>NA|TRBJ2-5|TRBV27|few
CASSLSRFETQYF
TGTGCCAGCAGCTTAAGTAGATTCGAGACCCAGTACTTC
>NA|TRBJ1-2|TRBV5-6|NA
CASSTVRYGYTF
TGTGCCAGCAGCACAGTACGCTATGGCTACACCTTC
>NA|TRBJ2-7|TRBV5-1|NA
CASSFGSSVAYEQYF
TGCGCCAGCAGCTTCGGGTCGTCAGTCGCCTACGAGCAGTACTTC
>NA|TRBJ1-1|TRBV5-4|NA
CASSFIGGSEAFF
TGTGCCAGCAGCTTTATAGGAGGCTCCGAAGCTTTCTTT
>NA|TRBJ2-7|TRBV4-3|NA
CASSQLEGTYEQYF
TGCGCCAGCAGCCAACTAGAGGGAACCTACGAGCAGTACTTC
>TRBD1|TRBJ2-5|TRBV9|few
CASSPTGFVQETQYF
TGTGCCAGCAGCCCGACAGGGTTCGTACAAGAGACCCAGTACTTC
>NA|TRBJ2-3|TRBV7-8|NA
CASSLARFSRRDTQYF
TGTGCCAGCAGCTTAGCGCGGTTCTCACGACGGGATACGCAGTATTTT
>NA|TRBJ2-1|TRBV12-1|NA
CASSPGTSGGGLWNEQFF
TGTGCCAGCAGCCCCGGGACTAGCGGGGGGGGCCTTTGGAATGAGCAGTTCTTC
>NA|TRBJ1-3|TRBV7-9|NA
CASSLHSYTRGNTIYF
TGTGCCAGCAGCTTGCACTCATATACCCGGGGAAACACCATATATTTT
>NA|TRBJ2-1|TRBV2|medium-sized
CASSVTGVNNEQFF
TGTGCCAGCAGTGTCACGGGAGTGAATAATGAGCAGTTCTTC
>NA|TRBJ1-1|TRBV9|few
CASSVVGGMNTEAFF
TGTGCCAGCAGCGTAGTCGGGGGGATGAACACTGAAGCTTTCTTT
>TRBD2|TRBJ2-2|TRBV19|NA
CASSSSGANTGELFF
TGTGCCAGTTCCTCTAGCGGGGCGAACACCGGGGAGCTGTTTTTT
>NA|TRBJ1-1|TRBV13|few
CASSSPAGADTEAFF
TGTGCCAGCAGCTCCCCCGCGGGGGCGGACACTGAAGCTTTCTTT
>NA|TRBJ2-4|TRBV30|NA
CAWIPTDWRGKNIQYF
TGTGCCTGGATCCCAACGGACTGGCGGGGAAAAAACATTCAGTACTTC
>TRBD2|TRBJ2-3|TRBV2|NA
CASRSGGRVDTQYF
TGTGCCAGCAGGAGCGGGGGGCGGGTAGATACGCAGTATTTT
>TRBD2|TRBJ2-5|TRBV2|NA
CASRGLAEETQYF
TGTGCCAGCAGGGGACTAGCGGAAGAGACCCAGTACTTC
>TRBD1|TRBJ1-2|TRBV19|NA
CASSIVSDRFYGYTF
TGTGCCAGTAGTATAGTATCGGACAGGTTCTATGGCTACACCTTC
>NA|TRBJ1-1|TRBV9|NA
CASSRGNEAFF
TGTGCCAGCAGCAGGGGAAATGAAGCTTTCTTT
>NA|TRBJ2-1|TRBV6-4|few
CASCPERNNEQFF
TGTGCCAGCTGTCCTGAGCGAAACAATGAGCAGTTCTTC
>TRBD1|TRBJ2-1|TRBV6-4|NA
CASSAGTASYNEQFF
TGTGCCAGCAGCGCCGGGACAGCCTCCTACAATGAGCAGTTCTTC
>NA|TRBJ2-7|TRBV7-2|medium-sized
CASSLAGGEQYF
TGTGCCAGCAGCTTAGCGGGAGGCGAGCAGTACTTC
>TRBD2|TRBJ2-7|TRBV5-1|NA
CASSLAGRSYEQYF
TGCGCCAGCAGCTTGGCCGGGAGGTCCTACGAGCAGTACTTC
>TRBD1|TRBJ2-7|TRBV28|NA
CASSIDRGRRQYF
TGTGCCAGCAGCATAGACAGGGGGCGCCGGCAGTACTTC
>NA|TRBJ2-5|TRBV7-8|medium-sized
CASSSRAGRQETQYF
TGTGCCAGCAGCTCAAGGGCGGGACGCCAAGAGACCCAGTACTTC
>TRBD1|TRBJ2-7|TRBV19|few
CASSIGTGAYEQYF
TGTGCCAGTAGTATAGGGACAGGGGCCTACGAGCAGTACTTC
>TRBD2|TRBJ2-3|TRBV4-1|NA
CASSHLPGGGTDTQYF
TGCGCCAGCAGCCATCTCCCGGGAGGGGGGACAGATACGCAGTATTTT
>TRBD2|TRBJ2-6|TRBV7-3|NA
CASRTRILAGGCGANVLTF
TGTGCCAGCAGAACCAGGATACTAGCGGGGGGTTGTGGGGCCAACGTCCTGACTTTC
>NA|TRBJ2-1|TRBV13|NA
CASSLFEGNEQFF
TGTGCCAGCAGCTTATTCGAGGGTAATGAGCAGTTCTTC